This T cell receptor beta chain originates from a study of Tregs in tolerant kidney transplant recipients. General study results and limits: Tregs expanded with activated donor B cells seemed most donor-specific.

Germline CDR1 reads MGHRA; CDR2 reads YSYEKL. V lost 4 bases and J lost 7; bases outside the gene matches: 16. The CDR3 has 17 residues. The repertoire was sequenced with immunoSEQ multiplex PCR; TCRdb's copy has only in-frame clones and lacks some. The table records 200,000 to 300,000 clones, approximately 84% of them present only once. About this clone: The target antigen is unknown.

The specimen was CD4+ T cells from blood. This chain uses TRBV4-1 with TRBJ2-5; 9 bases match TRBD2. This receptor was taken from a human donor in good health. The CDR3 is CASSLTLAGPGEGTQYF. CDR3 in DNA: TGCGCCAGCAGCCTTACTCTAGCGGGACCTGGAGAGGGGACCCAGTACTTC.